This T cell receptor (beta chain) was captured in a study of shared clonotypes between healthy human individuals (TCRdb year 2020). About the full investigation: The cohort comprised two women and a few men aged 18 to 49 years. Different laboratories and diverse techniques were used to prepare libraries and sequence TCR repertoires, to increase sequencing depth and limit assay-specific biases. For each donor, CD4 naive and CD4 memory were each run on three plates, CD8 naive on two plates, and CD8 memory on one plate. Between about 0.94 and 8.9 billion PBMCs per donor were obtained by leukapheresis. To estimate repertoire size and how much clonotype sharing occurs between individuals, the study deeply sequenced the blood TCR repertoires of roughly 5 healthy adults.

Looking up the germline V gene yields CDR1 SGHNT and CDR2 YENEEA. The CDR3 runs 13 amino acids, cysteine and phenylalanine included. Just the 39-base CDR3 DNA is kept, in frame starting at base 1. Cut back by 3 bases and 0 bases, the V and J ends lie 3 bases apart. Using the deep immunoSEQ assay, TCR CDR3 regions were amplified from genomic DNA by multiplex PCR. Genomic DNA extracted from each cell subset was distributed evenly over all wells of several immunoSEQ 96-well plates, and each plate served as one replicate. For sorted subsets, roughly 200 ng of genomic DNA, equivalent to 30,000 or so T cell genomes, went into each replicate PCR. Purified libraries were quantified with a Qubit 3.0 fluorometer, sized on a Bioanalyzer 2100, and re-quantified with the KAPA Library Quantification kit. Every immunoSEQ 96-well plate was sequenced on a separate single-read 150-cycle Illumina NextSeq 550 flow cell. In the paper's pipeline: Because only junctional sequences without quality scores were contained in the immunoSEQ output, filtering matching that applied to full-length reads could not be performed. Sequences were annotated with PyIR, a Python wrapper for IgBLAST v1.9, and V/J genes and CDR3 were assigned using IMGT germline references. Reads were removed for weak V/J assignments (E-value above 1e-6), missing CDR3, stop codons, out-of-frame junctions, or ambiguous translated residues. V3J clonotypes were defined as sequences sharing an identical inferred V gene, J gene, and CDR3 amino acid sequence. The percentage overlap between two repertoires was calculated by dividing the number of shared unique clonotypes by the size of the smaller repertoire. Three approaches were used to assess repertoire richness: RTK rarefaction, the Chao1 estimator, and Recon v2.1 estimates of unobserved clonotypes. Generation probabilities were computed with OLGA for all TCRbeta clonotypes obtained by the gDNA method from a few donors. TCRdb holds this immuneACCESS table with in-frame rearrangements only. Some clones are missing; in checked studies, unresolved V genes explain under half, and the rest has no known cause. The V and J calls and the clone size are those of that table, but D and trimming were determined from the DNA. The sample table shows approximately 2,300,000 clones, and 85% to 95% are seen once. The ten biggest clones cover 0.37% of the sample.

What the study reported, not specific to this receptor: Even with the large sequencing depth, rarefaction of the sorted-subset datasets indicated that sequencing was incomplete. Naive subsets generally had larger estimated clonotype richness than memory subsets did. Pairwise subsampling indicated that sequencing depth was expected to affect the degree of clonotype sharing among donors. When several donors were compared, the shared fraction of clonotypes was about 5.4% for naive CD4, roughly 3.4% for naive CD8, 2.3% for memory CD4, and 0.4% for memory CD8. Sampling was restricted to blood, and TCR repertoires in tissues likely differ from the TCR repertoires found in blood. Because the study included only a small number of donors, the genetic and exposure-history diversity represented was limited. Clonotypes shared by all four sorted-subset donors showed higher generation probabilities than non-shared clonotypes.

As regards this clone: The antigen this receptor binds is unknown. There are no base qualities to consult, and no much larger clone falls within one base.

Healthy HIV-negative adults with no recently reported acute infections or vaccinations were included as donors. Every donor was a Caucasian adult residing in Nashville, Tennessee, USA. CD4+ T cells were enriched by magnetic negative selection; naive cells were then positively selected on CD45RA, and the negative fraction formed the memory subset. After blood collection by leukapheresis, PBMCs were isolated using Ficoll-Histopaque density gradient centrifugation and then cryopreserved in the vapor phase of liquid nitrogen. Analytical flow cytometry was used to check the purity and quantity of every magnetically sorted T cell population. Genomic DNA was isolated from each sorted fraction and quantified by UV absorbance on a Nanodrop 2000c.

Sequencing was carried out using naive CD4+ T cells from PBMCs. Per the publication, the cell subset or site label means: CD45RA+ positively selected. This chain is built from TRBV11-3 and TRBJ1-3; the D gene remains uncertain. This sequence was found in a man between 18 and 35 years old in good health. Some clones in this sample may be carry-over from other donors' samples. The nucleotide sequence is TGTGCCAGCAGCTTGCACTCTGGAAACACCATATATTTT. Its protein is CASSLHSGNTIYF.